These 7 T cell receptor beta chains came from one sample sequenced in a study of CD4 T cells in relation to SARS-CoV-2 and coronaviruses. The repertoire was sequenced with immunoSEQ multiplex PCR; TCRdb's copy has only in-frame clones and lacks some. The sample holds approximately 43,000 clones, approximately 80% seen once. These receptors have no identified antigens. The sequenced sample was naive CD4+ T cells from PBMCs, cultured in vitro. As for subset: naive CD4+ T cells isolated by negative enrichment. The receptors were sampled from an adult with COVID-19.

The rearrangement joins TRBV10-3 to TRBJ2-5, with D perhaps TRBD2 (6 bases). The germline V and J ends were trimmed by 9 bases and 5 bases, with 13 bases remaining between them. This CDR3 has 12 amino acids. Germline V gene data show CDR1 as ENHRY and CDR2 as SYGVKD. The chain's CDR3 is CAMGGNSETQYF. The CDR3 region has the DNA TGTGCCATGGGGGGAAATAGCGAGACCCAGTACTTC.

The J gene is TRBJ1-2, the V gene TRBV7-9; D is unresolved. This CDR3 has 13 residues. The V end was cut by 0 bases, the J end by 4 bases, with 6 bases between. CDR1 is SEHNR and CDR2 is FQNEAQ in the germline V gene (reference sequence). In nucleotides, the CDR3 is TGTGCCAGCAGCTTAGCAGACCTCTATGGCTACACCTTC. Residues: CASSLADLYGYTF.

The rearrangement joins TRBV7-9 to TRBJ2-2; D is possibly TRBD1 (6 bases). Germline V gives CDR1 SEHNR, CDR2 FQNEAQ (reference sequence). Trimming cost V 2 bases and J 6 bases, with 10 bases left between them. The CDR3 has 14 amino acids. The CDR3: CASSLQQGAGELFF. The CDR3 DNA is TGTGCCAGCAGCTTACAACAGGGCGCCGGGGAGCTGTTTTTT.

The V and J genes are TRBV15 and TRBJ2-7; the D gene is possibly TRBD1 (6 bases). The CDR3 covers 14 residues. V lost 4 bases, J lost 2 bases, and 12 bases lay in between. Germline lookup yields CDR1 LNHNV and CDR2 YYDKDF (reference sequence). CDR3 DNA sequence: TGTGCCACCAGCAACAGGGCGCAGACCTACGAGCAGTACTTC. It codes for CATSNRAQTYEQYF.

This chain uses TRBV5-4 with TRBJ2-5; D unclear. V dropped 4 bases and J dropped 3 bases, with 16 bases sitting between them. The CDR3 is 15 residues long. Per the germline V gene, CDR1 is SGHNT and CDR2 is YYREEE (reference sequence). In nucleotides, the CDR3 is TGTGCCAGCAGCCCCCGTCAGTCCGGAGAAGAGACCCAGTACTTC. This translates into CASSPRQSGEETQYF.

The chain uses TRBV15 and TRBJ2-3; D is ambiguous. V lost 1 base and J 0 bases, leaving 11 bases between the germline ends. Germline V gives CDR1 LNHNV, CDR2 YYDKDF (reference sequence). The CDR3 runs 16 residues. CDR3 amino acids: CATSRVRVPSTDTQYF. CDR3 DNA sequence: TGTGCCACCAGCAGAGTCAGAGTGCCTAGCACAGATACGCAGTATTTT.

CDR3 amino acids: CASSQTVNTGELFF. CDR3 coding DNA: TGTGCCAGCAGCCAAACTGTGAACACCGGGGAGCTGTTTTTT. V is TRBV3-1 (or the pseudogene TRBV3-2) and J is TRBJ2-2; D ambiguous. This CDR3 region has 14 residues. From germline, CDR1 is LGHDT and CDR2 YNNKEL (reference sequence). The V end lost 2 bases, the J end lost 1 base, and 5 bases lay between the germline ends.